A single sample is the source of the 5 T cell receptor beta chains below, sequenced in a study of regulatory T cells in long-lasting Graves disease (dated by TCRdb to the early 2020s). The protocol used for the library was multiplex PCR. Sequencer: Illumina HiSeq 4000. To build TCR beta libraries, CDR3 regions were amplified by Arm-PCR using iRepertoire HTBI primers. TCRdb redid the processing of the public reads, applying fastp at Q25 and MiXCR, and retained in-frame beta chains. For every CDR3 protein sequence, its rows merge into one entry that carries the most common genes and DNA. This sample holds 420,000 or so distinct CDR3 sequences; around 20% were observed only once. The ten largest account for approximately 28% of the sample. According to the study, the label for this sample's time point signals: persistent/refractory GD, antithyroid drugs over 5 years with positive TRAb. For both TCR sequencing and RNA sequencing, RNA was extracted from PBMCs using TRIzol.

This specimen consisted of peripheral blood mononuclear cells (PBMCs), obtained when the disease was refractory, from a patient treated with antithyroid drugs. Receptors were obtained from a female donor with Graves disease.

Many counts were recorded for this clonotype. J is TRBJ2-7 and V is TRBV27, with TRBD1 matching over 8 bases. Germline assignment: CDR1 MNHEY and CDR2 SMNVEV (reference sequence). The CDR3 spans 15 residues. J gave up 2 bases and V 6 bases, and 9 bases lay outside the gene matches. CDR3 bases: TGTGCCAGCAGACAGATGACAGGGGAAACCTACGAGCAGTACTTC. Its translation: CASRQMTGETYEQYF.

The CDR3 bases are TGTGCCAGCACTAAGGACAGGGGGCCGAATGAAAAACTGTTTTTT. Its protein is CASTKDRGPNEKLFF. The chain joins TRBV12-3 or TRBV12-4 to TRBJ1-4; 11 bases line up with TRBD1. V was pared by 7 bases and J by 5 bases, with 6 bases of the junction left unmatched. The CDR3 loop spans 15 amino acids.

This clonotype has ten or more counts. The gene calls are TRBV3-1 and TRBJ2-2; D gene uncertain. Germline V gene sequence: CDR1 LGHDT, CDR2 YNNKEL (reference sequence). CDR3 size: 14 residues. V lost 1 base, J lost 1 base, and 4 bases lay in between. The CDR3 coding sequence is TGTGCCAGCAGCCAAGTACTGAACACCGGGGAGCTGTTTTTT. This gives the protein CASSQVLNTGELFF.

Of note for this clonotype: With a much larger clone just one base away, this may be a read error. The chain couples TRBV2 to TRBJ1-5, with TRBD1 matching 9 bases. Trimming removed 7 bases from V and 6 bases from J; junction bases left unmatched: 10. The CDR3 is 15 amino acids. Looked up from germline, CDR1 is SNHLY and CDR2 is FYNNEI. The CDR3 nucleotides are TGTGCCAGCACCGAAGGGACAGGGTACAGTCAGCCCCAGCATTTT. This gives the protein CASTEGTGYSQPQHF.

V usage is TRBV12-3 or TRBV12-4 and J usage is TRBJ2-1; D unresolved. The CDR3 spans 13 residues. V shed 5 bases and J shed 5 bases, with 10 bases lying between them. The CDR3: CASSTPGNNEQFF. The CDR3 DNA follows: TGTGCCAGCAGTACCCCTGGGAACAATGAGCAGTTCTTC.